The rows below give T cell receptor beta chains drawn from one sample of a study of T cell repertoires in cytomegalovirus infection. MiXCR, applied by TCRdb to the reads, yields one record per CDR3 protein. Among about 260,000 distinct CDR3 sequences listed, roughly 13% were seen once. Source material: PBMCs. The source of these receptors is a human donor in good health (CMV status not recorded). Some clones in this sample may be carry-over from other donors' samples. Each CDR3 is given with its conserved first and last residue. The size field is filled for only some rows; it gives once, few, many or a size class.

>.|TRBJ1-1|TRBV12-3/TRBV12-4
CASSPGTVMNTEAFF
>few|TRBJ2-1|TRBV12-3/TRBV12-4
CASRFIGEQFF
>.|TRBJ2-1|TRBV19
CASSRGDASGGSEQFF
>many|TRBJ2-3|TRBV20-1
CSARWRGSRSTDTQYF
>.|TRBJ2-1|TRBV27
CASSLMKYPLTYNEQFF
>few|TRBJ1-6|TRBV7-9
CASSLAAADNSPLHF
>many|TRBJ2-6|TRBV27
CASSPGDSPVLTF
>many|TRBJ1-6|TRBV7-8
CAGGTGGNSPLHF
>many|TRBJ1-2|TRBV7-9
CASSLDLVGYTF
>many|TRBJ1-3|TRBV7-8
CASSYPVTGEKAGNTIYF
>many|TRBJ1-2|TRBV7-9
CASSFGQGGLSYGYTF
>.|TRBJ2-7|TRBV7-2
CASSSSRGREQYF
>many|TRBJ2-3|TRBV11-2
CASSFGTSGSQGADTQYF
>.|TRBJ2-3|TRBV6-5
CASSITGTGYDTQDF
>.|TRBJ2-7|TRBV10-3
CAIKDTYLAYEQYF
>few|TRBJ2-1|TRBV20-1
CSARLAGEISDEQFF
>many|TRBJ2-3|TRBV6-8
CASSYAGTGADTQYF
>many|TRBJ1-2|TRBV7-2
CASSLAEKGGGYGYTF
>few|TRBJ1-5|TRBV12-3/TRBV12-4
CASTPTGGTGNQPQHF
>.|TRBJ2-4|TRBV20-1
CSAREEPKNIQYF
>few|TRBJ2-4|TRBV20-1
CSAEGLKDIQYF
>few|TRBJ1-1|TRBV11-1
CASSHAGSNTEAFF
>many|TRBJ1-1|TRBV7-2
CASSPRAGGEAFF
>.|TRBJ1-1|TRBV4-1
CASSPQRGSSTEAFF
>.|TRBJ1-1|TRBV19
CASSLSVLKNTEAFF
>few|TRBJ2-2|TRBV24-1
CATSGPKGQGRYTGELFF
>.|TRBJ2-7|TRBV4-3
CASSQGQAHEQYF
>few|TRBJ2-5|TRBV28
CASSLIGGRETQYF
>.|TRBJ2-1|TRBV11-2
CASSPLGTYNEQFF
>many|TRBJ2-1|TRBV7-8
CASSLGSGRANEQFF
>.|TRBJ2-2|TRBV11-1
CASRRGQGNTGELFF
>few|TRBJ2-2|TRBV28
CASNLIGTGRTGELFF
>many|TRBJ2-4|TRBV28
CASISSGSYIQYF
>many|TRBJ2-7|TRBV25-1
CASSEFTLRDRSYEQYF
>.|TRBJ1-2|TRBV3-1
CASSQDQANYGYTF
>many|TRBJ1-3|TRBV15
CATSGGGTHSGNTIYF
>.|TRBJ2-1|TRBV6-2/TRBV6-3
CASIPEGMDEQFF
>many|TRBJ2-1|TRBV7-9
CASSPKRREGNEQFF
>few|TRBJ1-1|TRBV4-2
CASSLGLAGGIEAFF
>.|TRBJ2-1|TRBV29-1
CSTGVQGNEQFF
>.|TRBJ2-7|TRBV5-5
CASSFSTLITYEQYF
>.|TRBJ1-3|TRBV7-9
CASSSNSGNTIYF
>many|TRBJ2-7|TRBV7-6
CASSLAVQRTVSYEQYF
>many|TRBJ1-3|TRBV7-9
CASSLTDTIYF
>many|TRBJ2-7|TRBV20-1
CSASTPDRAEGEQYF
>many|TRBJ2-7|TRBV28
CASSRTSGSSYEQYF
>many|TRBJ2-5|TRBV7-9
CASSLEARAWETQYF
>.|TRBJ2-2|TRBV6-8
CASHRDGELFF